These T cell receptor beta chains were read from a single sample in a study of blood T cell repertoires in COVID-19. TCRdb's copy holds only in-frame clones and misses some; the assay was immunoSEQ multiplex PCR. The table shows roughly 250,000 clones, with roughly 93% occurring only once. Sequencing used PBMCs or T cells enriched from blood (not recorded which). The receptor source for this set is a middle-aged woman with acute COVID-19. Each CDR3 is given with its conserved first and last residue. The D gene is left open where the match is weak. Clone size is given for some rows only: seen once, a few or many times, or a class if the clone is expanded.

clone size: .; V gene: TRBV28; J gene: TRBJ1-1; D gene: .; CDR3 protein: CASSLAGSKTEAFF; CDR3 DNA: TGTGCCAGCAGTTTGGCAGGGTCGAAGACTGAAGCTTTCTTT
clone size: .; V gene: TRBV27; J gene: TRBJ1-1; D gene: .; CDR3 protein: CASSLSGGMNTEAFF; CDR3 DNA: TGTGCCAGCAGTTTGTCCGGGGGTATGAACACTGAAGCTTTCTTT
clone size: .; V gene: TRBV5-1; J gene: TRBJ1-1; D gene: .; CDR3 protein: CASSLWDKNTEAFF; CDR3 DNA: TGCGCCAGCAGCTTATGGGACAAGAACACTGAAGCTTTCTTT
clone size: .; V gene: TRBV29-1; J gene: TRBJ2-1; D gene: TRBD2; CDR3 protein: CSVGIAGAHEQFF; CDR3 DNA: TGCAGCGTTGGGATAGCGGGAGCCCATGAGCAGTTCTTC
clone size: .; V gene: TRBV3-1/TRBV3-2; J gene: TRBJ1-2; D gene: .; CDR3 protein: CASSSDGRVPYGYTF; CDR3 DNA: TGTGCCAGCAGCTCCGACGGGAGGGTCCCTTATGGCTACACCTTC
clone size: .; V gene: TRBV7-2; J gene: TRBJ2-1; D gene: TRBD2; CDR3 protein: CASSEGTSGYNEQFF; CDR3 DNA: TGTGCCAGCAGCGAAGGGACTAGCGGGTACAATGAGCAGTTCTTC
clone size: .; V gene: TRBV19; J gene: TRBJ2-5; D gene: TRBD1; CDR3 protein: CASSPRDSQETQYF; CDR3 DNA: TGTGCCAGTAGTCCCCGGGACAGTCAAGAGACCCAGTACTTC
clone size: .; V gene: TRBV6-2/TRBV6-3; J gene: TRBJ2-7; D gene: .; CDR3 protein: CASSRRQVEQYF; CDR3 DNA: TGTGCCAGCAGTCGCCGACAGGTCGAGCAGTACTTC
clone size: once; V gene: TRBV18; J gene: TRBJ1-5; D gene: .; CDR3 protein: CASSSTSGQPQHF; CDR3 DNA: TGTGCCAGCTCATCGACTAGCGGGCAGCCCCAGCATTTT
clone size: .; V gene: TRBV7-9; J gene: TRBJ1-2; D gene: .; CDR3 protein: CASSSGNGYTF; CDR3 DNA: TGTGCCAGCAGCTCGGGAAATGGCTACACCTTC
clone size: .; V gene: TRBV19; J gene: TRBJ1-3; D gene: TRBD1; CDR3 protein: CASRGTGAGNTIYF; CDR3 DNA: TGTGCCAGTAGGGGGACAGGGGCTGGAAACACCATATATTTT
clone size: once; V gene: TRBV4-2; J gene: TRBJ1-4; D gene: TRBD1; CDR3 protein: CASSQRGQGIGEKLFF; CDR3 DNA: TGTGCCAGCAGCCAAAGGGGACAGGGCATCGGTGAAAAACTGTTTTTT
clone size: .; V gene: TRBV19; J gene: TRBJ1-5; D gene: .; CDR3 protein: CASRGGTSGNQPQHF; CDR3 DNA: TGTGCCAGTAGGGGGGGTACTTCGGGCAATCAGCCCCAGCATTTT
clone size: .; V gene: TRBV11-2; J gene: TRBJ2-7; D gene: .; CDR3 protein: CASSLGGSYEQYF; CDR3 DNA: TGTGCCAGCAGCTTAGGAGGTTCCTACGAGCAGTACTTC
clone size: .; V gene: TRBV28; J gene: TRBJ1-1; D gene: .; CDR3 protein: CASSPTGSTEAFF; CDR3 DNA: TGTGCCAGCAGTCCTACCGGGAGCACTGAAGCTTTCTTT
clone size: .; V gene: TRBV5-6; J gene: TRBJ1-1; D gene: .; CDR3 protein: CASSLGSGTEAFF; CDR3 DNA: TGTGCCAGCAGCTTGGGTTCGGGCACTGAAGCTTTCTTT
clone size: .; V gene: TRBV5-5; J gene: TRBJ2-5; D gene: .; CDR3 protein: CASSLAAGPGETQYF; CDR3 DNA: TGTGCCAGCAGCTTGGCGGCGGGGCCGGGGGAGACCCAGTACTTC
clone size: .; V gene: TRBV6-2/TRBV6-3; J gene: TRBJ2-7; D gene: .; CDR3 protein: CASSYESGLSYEQYF; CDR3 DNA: TGTGCCAGCAGTTACGAGTCAGGTCTCTCCTACGAGCAGTACTTC
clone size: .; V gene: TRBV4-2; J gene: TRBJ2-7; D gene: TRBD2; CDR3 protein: CASSQDPSGLPYEQYF; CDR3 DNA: TGTGCCAGCAGCCAAGATCCTAGCGGGCTTCCCTACGAGCAGTACTTC
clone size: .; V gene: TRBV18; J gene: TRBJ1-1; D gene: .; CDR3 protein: CASSPTGMLGTEAFF; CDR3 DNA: TGTGCCAGCTCACCAACAGGCATGCTCGGGACTGAAGCTTTCTTT
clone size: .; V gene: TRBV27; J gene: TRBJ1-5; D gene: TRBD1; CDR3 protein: CASTSAGGSNQPQHF; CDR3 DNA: TGTGCCAGCACCTCAGCAGGGGGTAGCAATCAGCCCCAGCATTTT
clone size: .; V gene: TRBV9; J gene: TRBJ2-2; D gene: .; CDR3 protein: CASSVSLGHPRGGELFF; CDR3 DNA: TGTGCCAGCAGCGTATCGTTGGGGCACCCAAGGGGCGGGGAGCTGTTTTTT
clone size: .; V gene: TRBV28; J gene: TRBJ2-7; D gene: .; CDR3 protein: CASISQGDSYEQYF; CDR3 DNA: TGTGCCAGCATCTCCCAAGGGGACTCCTACGAGCAGTACTTC
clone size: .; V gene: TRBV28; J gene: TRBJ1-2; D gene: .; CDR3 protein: CASSFRSYGYTF; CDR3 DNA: TGTGCCAGCAGTTTCCGGTCCTATGGCTACACCTTC
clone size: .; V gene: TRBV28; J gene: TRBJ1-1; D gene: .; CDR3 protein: CASSFPLNTEAFF; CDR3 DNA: TGTGCCAGCAGTTTCCCTCTGAACACTGAAGCTTTCTTT
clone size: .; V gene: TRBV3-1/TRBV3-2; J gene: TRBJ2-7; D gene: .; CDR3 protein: CASSHRGAGSYEQYF; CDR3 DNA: TGTGCCAGCAGCCATCGGGGGGCCGGATCCTACGAGCAGTACTTC
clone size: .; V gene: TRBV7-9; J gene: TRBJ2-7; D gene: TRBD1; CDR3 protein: CASSLRGQGTYEQYF; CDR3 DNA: TGTGCCAGCAGCTTAAGAGGACAGGGGACCTACGAGCAGTACTTC
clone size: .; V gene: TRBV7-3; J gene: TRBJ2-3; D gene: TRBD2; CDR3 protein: CASSPPGGDTQYF; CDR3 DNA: TGTGCCAGCAGTCCGCCGGGGGGAGATACGCAGTATTTT